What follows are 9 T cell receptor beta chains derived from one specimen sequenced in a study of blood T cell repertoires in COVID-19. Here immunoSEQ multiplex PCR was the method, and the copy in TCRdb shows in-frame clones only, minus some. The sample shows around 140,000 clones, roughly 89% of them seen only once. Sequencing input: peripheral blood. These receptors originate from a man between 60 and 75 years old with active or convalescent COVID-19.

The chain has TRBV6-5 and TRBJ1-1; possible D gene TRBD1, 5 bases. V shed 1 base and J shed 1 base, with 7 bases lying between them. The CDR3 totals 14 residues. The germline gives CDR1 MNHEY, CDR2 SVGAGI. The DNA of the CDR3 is TGTGCCAGCAGTTACTTCAGGGAGAACACTGAAGCTTTCTTT. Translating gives CASSYFRENTEAFF.

For the CDR3, the DNA is TGTGCCAGCAGCTTATCGGGAAACACCATATATTTT. Translation gives CASSLSGNTIYF. The chain uses TRBV11-2 and TRBJ1-3; the D is unclear. The CDR3 runs 12 residues. V was pared by 2 bases and J by 4 bases, with 3 bases between. Germline V lookup: CDR1 SGHAT, CDR2 FQNNGV.

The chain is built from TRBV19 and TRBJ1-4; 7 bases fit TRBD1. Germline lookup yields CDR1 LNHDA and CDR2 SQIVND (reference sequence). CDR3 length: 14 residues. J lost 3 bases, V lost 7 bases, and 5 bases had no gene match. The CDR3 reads CASTETGANEKLFF. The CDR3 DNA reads TGTGCCAGTACCGAAACAGGGGCTAATGAAAAACTGTTTTTT.

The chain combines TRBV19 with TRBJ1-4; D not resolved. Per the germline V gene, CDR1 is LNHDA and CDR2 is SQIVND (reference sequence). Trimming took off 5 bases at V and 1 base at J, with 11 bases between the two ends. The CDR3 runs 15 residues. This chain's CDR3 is CASSLLSGTNEKLFF. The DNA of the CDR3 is TGTGCCAGTAGTCTTCTCAGCGGAACTAATGAAAAACTGTTTTTT.

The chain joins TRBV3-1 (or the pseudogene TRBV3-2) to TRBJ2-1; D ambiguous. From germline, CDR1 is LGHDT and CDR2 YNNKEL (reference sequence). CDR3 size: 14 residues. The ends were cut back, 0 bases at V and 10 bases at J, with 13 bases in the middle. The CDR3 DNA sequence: TGTGCCAGCAGCCAAGAAGTCGCGGTGGAGGAGCAGTTCTTC. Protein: CASSQEVAVEEQFF.

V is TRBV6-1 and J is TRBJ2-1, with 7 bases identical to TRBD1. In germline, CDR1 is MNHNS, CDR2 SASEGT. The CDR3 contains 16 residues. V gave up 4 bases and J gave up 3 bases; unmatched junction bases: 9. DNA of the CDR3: TGTGCCAGCAGTGGGCAAGGACAGGTGGGCTACAATGAGCAGTTCTTC. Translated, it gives CASSGQGQVGYNEQFF.

CDR3 in DNA: TGTGCCAGCACTGAGGACATAAGCTCCTACGAGCAGTACTTC. Its translation is CASTEDISSYEQYF. This chain links TRBV5-4 with TRBJ2-7, with D perhaps TRBD1 (5 bases). V dropped 6 bases and J dropped 0 bases, with 13 bases sitting between them. The CDR3 consists of 14 residues. Germline CDR1 SGHNT, CDR2 YYREEE (reference sequence).

Written as DNA, the CDR3 is TGTGCCAGCAGCTTATCTGGTGGGCTAGCGAGGGGTGAGCAGTTCTTC. The encoded protein is CASSLSGGLARGEQFF. The rearrangement links TRBV7-6 to TRBJ2-1; maybe TRBD2 (6 bases). With 2 bases removed from V and 9 bases from J, the gap between germline ends came to 20 bases. CDR3 length: 16 amino acids. Germline-derived CDR1 and CDR2 are SGHVS and FNYEAQ.

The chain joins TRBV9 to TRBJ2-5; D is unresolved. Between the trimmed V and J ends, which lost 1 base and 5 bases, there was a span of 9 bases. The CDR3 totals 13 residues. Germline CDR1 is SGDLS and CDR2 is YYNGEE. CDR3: CASSVTGGETQYF. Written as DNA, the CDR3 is TGTGCCAGCAGCGTAACGGGTGGGGAGACCCAGTACTTC.